These T cell receptor beta chains were read from a single sample in a study of blood T cell repertoires in COVID-19. The repertoire was sequenced with immunoSEQ multiplex PCR; TCRdb's copy has only in-frame clones and lacks some. Here the sample spans tens of thousands of clones, roughly four fifths being singletons. What was sequenced was peripheral blood. The receptors stem from a woman aged 60-70 years with acute or convalescent COVID-19. The CDR3 runs from the conserved cysteine through the conserved F or W. D genes are given only for firm matches. The listing skips clone size in some rows; elsewhere it reads once, few, many or a size class.

J gene,D gene,clone size,V gene,CDR3 DNA,CDR3 protein
TRBJ1-5,TRBD1,.,TRBV9,TGTGCCAGCAGCGTAGGGACAGGGCCGCCCCAGCATTTT,CASSVGTGPPQHF
TRBJ2-2,.,few,TRBV6-5,TGTGCCAGCAGGCAGGGGACCGGGGAGCTGTTTTTT,CASRQGTGELFF
TRBJ2-7,TRBD1,.,TRBV7-2,TGTGCCAGCAGCTTAGTGTCGGGACAGGGAACCTACGAGCAGTACTTC,CASSLVSGQGTYEQYF
TRBJ1-4,TRBD1,.,TRBV9,TGTGCCAGCAGCGTAGGGAACAGGGGCAATGAAAAACTGTTTTTT,CASSVGNRGNEKLFF
TRBJ1-1,.,.,TRBV7-2,TGTGCCAGCAGCTTAGGAGGCGGTCGGGGTCGGCAGTTTAGTATAGCTTTCTTT,CASSLGGGRGRQFSIAFF
TRBJ2-7,TRBD2,.,TRBV30,TGTGCCTGGACAGGGCTAGCGGGAGTTAGCTCCTACGAGCAGTACTTC,CAWTGLAGVSSYEQYF
TRBJ2-7,.,.,TRBV27,TGTGCCAGCAGTTCTCTGGGGGCTACCTCCTACGAGCAGTACTTC,CASSSLGATSYEQYF
TRBJ1-1,.,.,TRBV2,TGTGCCAGCACCAAGACCGAGCGATACACTGAAGCTTTCTTT,CASTKTERYTEAFF
TRBJ2-7,TRBD2,once,TRBV4-1,TGCGCCAGCAGCCAAGGTTTTGCGGGAGAGGGGTCCTACGAGCAGTACTTC,CASSQGFAGEGSYEQYF
TRBJ1-1,.,.,TRBV27,TGTGCCAGCAGCGATAGACACCTCATGAACACTGAAGCTTTCTTT,CASSDRHLMNTEAFF
TRBJ2-5,.,.,TRBV3-1/TRBV3-2,TGTGCCAGCAGCCAAGCAGGGGATGGGCAAGAGACCCAGTACTTC,CASSQAGDGQETQYF
TRBJ1-3,TRBD1,few,TRBV5-6,TGTGCCAGCAGCTTGGCGGGACAGGAGGACACCATATATTTT,CASSLAGQEDTIYF
TRBJ2-3,TRBD1,.,TRBV29-1,TGCAGCGTTCTAACAGGGGGAACTTCGATCAGCACAGATACGCAGTATTTT,CSVLTGGTSISTDTQYF
TRBJ2-7,TRBD1,.,TRBV7-9,TGTGCCAGCAGCCAAGGACAGGGACTCTACTACGAGCAGTACTTC,CASSQGQGLYYEQYF
TRBJ2-1,.,.,TRBV9,TGTGCCAGCAGCCGATCAATGGGACACCTAAATGAGCAGTTCTTC,CASSRSMGHLNEQFF
TRBJ1-5,.,.,TRBV6-1,TGTGCCAGCGTTTTGACAGATAGCAATCAGCCCCAGCATTTT,CASVLTDSNQPQHF
TRBJ1-1,TRBD1,.,TRBV3-1/TRBV3-2,TGTGCCAGCCGGAGACAGGGGATTACTGAAGCTTTCTTT,CASRRQGITEAFF
TRBJ1-6,.,.,TRBV6-2/TRBV6-3,TGTGCCAGCAGTTACTCATGGGGAGTAGGCTCACCCCTCCACTTT,CASSYSWGVGSPLHF
TRBJ1-5,TRBD1,.,TRBV10-3,TGTGCCATCAGGGAGACAGGGAGCAATCAGCCCCAGCATTTT,CAIRETGSNQPQHF
TRBJ1-2,.,once,TRBV6-5,TGTGCCACTTCGGGAAGTTTTGGCTACACCTTC,CATSGSFGYTF
TRBJ1-3,.,.,TRBV5-4,TGTGCCAGCAGCTCACCACAGGGAAACACCATATATTTT,CASSSPQGNTIYF
TRBJ2-1,TRBD2,.,TRBV30,TGTGCCTGGGGGGGTGTAGCGGGAAGCAGCTCCTACAATGAGCAGTTCTTC,CAWGGVAGSSSYNEQFF
TRBJ2-7,TRBD1,.,TRBV28,TGTGCCAGCACCGACTCCGGGACAGGGTTACACGAGCAGTACTTC,CASTDSGTGLHEQYF
TRBJ1-6,.,.,TRBV6-5,TGTGCCAGCAGTTACTCGATAGGGGTAAATTCACCCCTCCACTTT,CASSYSIGVNSPLHF